Listed below are T cell receptor beta chains from one sample, sequenced in a study of blood T cell repertoires in COVID-19. The repertoire was sequenced with immunoSEQ multiplex PCR; TCRdb's copy has only in-frame clones and lacks some. The sample shows about 160,000 clones, more than 75% of them seen only once. Sequencing used peripheral blood. The receptors derive from a woman between 65 and 79 years old with COVID-19, enrolled during active disease. CDR3s include the opening cysteine and the closing phenylalanine or tryptophan. D genes are given only for firm matches. The size entry is marked missing in some rows and otherwise reads once, few, many or a size class.

J | size | V | D | CDR3 | DNA
TRBJ2-2 | NA | TRBV24-1 | NA | CATSGLGGNTGELFF | TGTGCCACCAGTGGACTCGGGGGAAACACCGGGGAGCTGTTTTTT
TRBJ2-3 | NA | TRBV3-1/TRBV3-2 | TRBD1 | CASSPGQGAWDTQYF | TGTGCCAGCAGCCCCGGACAGGGGGCATGGGATACGCAGTATTTT
TRBJ2-3 | NA | TRBV7-3 | NA | CASSLSGTTDTQYF | TGTGCCAGCAGCTTATCAGGAACCACAGATACGCAGTATTTT
TRBJ2-7 | NA | TRBV5-4 | TRBD2 | CASSLGALADYYEQYF | TGTGCCAGCAGCTTGGGAGCACTAGCGGATTACTACGAGCAGTACTTC
TRBJ2-1 | once | TRBV10-3 | TRBD2 | CAISESGGGAGEQFF | TGTGCCATCAGTGAGTCGGGCGGGGGGGCCGGTGAGCAGTTCTTC
TRBJ2-4 | NA | TRBV15 | NA | CATSRDLAAKNIQYF | TGTGCCACCAGCAGAGACCTAGCTGCCAAAAACATTCAGTACTTC
TRBJ1-5 | once | TRBV27 | NA | CASSQNNQPQHF | TGTGCCAGCAGCCAAAATAATCAGCCCCAGCATTTT
TRBJ1-2 | NA | TRBV30 | TRBD1 | CAWSAWTGGSSGYTF | TGTGCCTGGAGTGCCTGGACAGGGGGCTCCTCCGGCTACACCTTC
TRBJ2-2 | NA | TRBV5-5 | TRBD2 | CASSRLGGAGELFF | TGTGCCAGCAGCCGTCTCGGGGGGGCCGGGGAGCTGTTTTTT
TRBJ2-7 | NA | TRBV11-2 | TRBD1 | CASSRQGSISHEQYF | TGTGCCAGCAGCAGACAGGGGTCGATCTCTCACGAGCAGTACTTC
TRBJ2-3 | NA | TRBV19 | NA | CASSPGLSTDTQYF | TGTGCCAGTAGTCCAGGACTAAGCACAGATACGCAGTATTTT
TRBJ1-5 | NA | TRBV2 | TRBD1 | CASSVGQESNQPQHF | TGTGCCAGCAGTGTGGGACAGGAGAGCAATCAGCCCCAGCATTTT
TRBJ2-7 | NA | TRBV5-1 | TRBD2 | CASSQGLAGTNYEQYF | TGCGCCAGCAGCCAAGGACTAGCGGGGACCAACTACGAGCAGTACTTC
TRBJ1-5 | NA | TRBV18 | NA | CASSPPGSYNQPQHF | TGTGCCAGCTCACCACCGGGCAGTTACAATCAGCCCCAGCATTTT
TRBJ2-7 | NA | TRBV3-1/TRBV3-2 | NA | CASSQGAFFYEQYF | TGTGCCAGCAGCCAAGGGGCGTTCTTCTACGAGCAGTACTTC
TRBJ1-2 | NA | TRBV7-9 | NA | CASSLRSYGYTF | TGTGCCAGCAGCTTGCGAAGCTATGGCTACACCTTC
TRBJ2-7 | NA | TRBV18 | TRBD1 | CASSADAWTGAYEQYF | TGTGCCAGCTCAGCCGACGCCTGGACAGGTGCCTACGAGCAGTACTTC
TRBJ2-1 | NA | TRBV7-3 | TRBD2 | CASSLDLVRGDYEQFF | TGTGCCAGCAGCTTAGATCTTGTCCGGGGGGATTATGAGCAGTTCTTC
TRBJ1-1 | NA | TRBV2 | NA | CASSEASKLAFF | TGTGCCAGCAGTGAAGCGAGTAAACTAGCTTTCTTT
TRBJ1-5 | once | TRBV24-1 | NA | CATSDRGASNQPQHF | TGTGCCACCAGTGACCGGGGGGCTAGCAATCAGCCCCAGCATTTT
TRBJ2-3 | once | TRBV7-7 | TRBD1 | CASSLGQGAVGTDTQYF | TGTGCTAGCAGCCTCGGACAGGGGGCCGTTGGCACAGATACGCAGTATTTT
TRBJ2-1 | NA | TRBV5-1 | TRBD1 | CASSTTGFSYNEQFF | TGCGCCAGCAGCACGACAGGGTTCTCCTACAATGAGCAGTTCTTC
TRBJ1-2 | NA | TRBV5-1 | TRBD1 | CASSPGTVSGYTF | TGCGCCAGCAGCCCCGGGACAGTTTCTGGCTACACCTTC
TRBJ2-1 | NA | TRBV10-2 | NA | CASSVTSSEQFF | TGCGCCAGCAGCGTTACTAGCTCCGAGCAGTTCTTC
TRBJ2-7 | NA | TRBV30 | TRBD2 | CAWSRAGGSSYEQYF | TGTGCCTGGAGTAGGGCGGGGGGGAGCTCCTACGAGCAGTACTTC
TRBJ2-7 | NA | TRBV7-6 | TRBD2 | CASSPRWGLARGYEQYF | TGTGCCAGCAGCCCGAGATGGGGACTAGCTCGGGGCTACGAGCAGTACTTC
TRBJ1-1 | NA | TRBV30 | NA | CAWRTLGTWDTEAFF | TGTGCCTGGAGAACCCTAGGAACCTGGGACACTGAAGCTTTCTTT
TRBJ1-5 | once | TRBV2 | TRBD1 | CASRSQGADQPQHF | TGTGCCAGCAGGTCCCAGGGGGCGGATCAGCCCCAGCATTTT
TRBJ1-6 | NA | TRBV4-2 | NA | CASSQEVGNSPLHF | TGTGCCAGCAGCCAGGAGGTCGGTAATTCACCCCTCCACTTT
TRBJ2-1 | NA | TRBV14 | TRBD2 | CASSQDGRGQSYNEQFF | TGTGCCAGCAGCCAAGATGGGAGGGGTCAATCGTACAATGAGCAGTTCTTC
TRBJ2-5 | NA | TRBV2 | TRBD2 | CASTPRTSGGRETQYF | TGTGCCAGCACCCCCAGGACTAGCGGGGGTCGAGAGACCCAGTACTTC
TRBJ2-2 | NA | TRBV7-3 | TRBD2 | CASSSTSGEQGGELFF | TGTGCCAGCAGCTCGACTAGCGGGGAACAGGGCGGGGAGCTGTTTTTT
TRBJ2-7 | once | TRBV11-2 | TRBD2 | CASSLGSGGRYEQYF | TGTGCCAGCAGCTTGGGTAGCGGGGGGCGCTACGAGCAGTACTTC
TRBJ2-7 | NA | TRBV6-5 | NA | CASSRGTSAKEQYF | TGTGCCAGCAGTCGCGGGACGTCGGCTAAGGAGCAGTACTTC
TRBJ1-2 | NA | TRBV9 | NA | CASSAQVGERFGGYTF | TGTGCCAGCAGCGCCCAGGTTGGGGAGAGGTTTGGGGGCTACACCTTC
TRBJ1-6 | NA | TRBV5-1 | TRBD1 | CASSWGTGDSPLHF | TGCGCCAGCAGCTGGGGGACAGGGGACTCACCCCTCCACTTT
TRBJ1-1 | NA | TRBV7-2 | NA | CASSQRRVQNTEAFF | TGTGCCAGCAGCCAAAGGAGGGTGCAGAACACTGAAGCTTTCTTT
TRBJ1-4 | NA | TRBV11-2 | TRBD1 | CASRSGTGSTNEKLFF | TGTGCCAGCAGATCCGGGACAGGATCGACTAATGAAAAACTGTTTTTT
TRBJ2-7 | NA | TRBV1 | NA | CTSTLGKWEQYF | TGCACCAGCACCCTCGGGAAGTGGGAGCAGTACTTC
TRBJ1-4 | NA | TRBV6-5 | TRBD1 | CASRGTANNEKLFF | TGTGCCAGCAGGGGGACAGCTAATAATGAAAAACTGTTTTTT
TRBJ2-5 | NA | TRBV5-1 | NA | CASSVGSSAETQYF | TGCGCCAGCAGTGTGGGGTCTAGCGCGGAGACCCAGTACTTC
TRBJ2-5 | NA | TRBV3-1/TRBV3-2 | TRBD2 | CASSQAVLGAGGYETQYF | TGTGCCAGCAGCCAAGCGGTATTGGGAGCGGGGGGTTACGAGACCCAGTACTTC
TRBJ1-3 | once | TRBV10-1 | TRBD1 | CASSEPGGIGNTIYF | TGCGCCAGCAGTGAACCAGGGGGGATTGGAAACACCATATATTTT
TRBJ1-5 | NA | TRBV18 | TRBD1 | CASSPSLDRGFQPQHF | TGTGCCAGCTCACCGAGCTTGGACAGGGGTTTTCAGCCCCAGCATTTT
TRBJ2-5 | NA | TRBV11-2 | NA | CASSLSVAQETQYF | TGTGCCAGCAGCTTAAGTGTAGCCCAAGAGACCCAGTACTTC